A single sample is the source of the 24 T cell receptor beta chains below, sequenced in a study of identical twins. TCRdb re-derived calls from the 5' RACE reads in MiXCR, one entry per CDR3 protein. The sample shows around 960,000 distinct CDR3 sequences, about 12% of them seen only once. This same sample was also taken into another study, of yellow fever vaccine responses in identical twins.

The sequencing sample was made of PBMCs. These receptors all come from a woman younger than 35 in good health.

There are a few counts of this clonotype. V gene TRBV12-3 or TRBV12-4 combines with J gene TRBJ2-1; the D gene is possibly TRBD2 (5 bases). The V gene lost 2 bases and the J gene lost 6 bases, with 14 bases spanning the gap. CDR3 length: 15 amino acids. The CDR3: CASSLTLGSINEQFF. In nucleotides, the CDR3 is TGTGCCAGCAGTTTAACACTAGGGTCGATCAATGAGCAGTTCTTC.

A few counts support this clonotype. The chain links TRBV20-1 to TRBJ1-1; D is unclear. The germline V gene has CDR1 DFQATT and CDR2 SNEGSKA (reference sequence). V gave up 1 base and J gave up 1 base, with 13 bases separating them. The CDR3 length is 15 residues. CDR3 DNA: TGCAGTGCTAGAGTGAGTTCGACCACGAACACTGAAGCTTTCTTT. It specifies CSARVSSTTNTEAFF.

The chain has TRBV10-3 and TRBJ2-3; maybe TRBD2 (6 bases). V was trimmed by 3 bases and J by 5 bases, leaving 24 bases between them. Germline V gene sequence: CDR1 ENHRY, CDR2 SYGVKD. CDR3 length equals 18 residues. CDR3 region: CAISEIGLASGGGDTQYF. The CDR3 DNA is TGTGCCATCAGTGAAATAGGGCTAGCTTCCGGGGGTGGAGATACGCAGTATTTT.

The J gene is TRBJ2-2, the V gene TRBV12-3 or TRBV12-4; perhaps TRBD2 as D (6 bases). The CDR3 is made up of 14 amino acids. V was clipped by 3 bases and J by 4 bases, with 9 bases between them. The CDR3: CASSLRDRTGELFF. The CDR3 region has the DNA TGTGCCAGCAGTTTGCGGGACCGCACCGGGGAGCTGTTTTTT.

In regard to this clonotype: The germline gene is not matched at one end of the junction; a read error may be the cause. The chain carries TRBV7-2 and TRBJ2-1; D is possibly TRBD1 (5 bases). The CDR3 contains 13 residues. Germline V lookup: CDR1 SGHTA, CDR2 FQGNSA. This chain's CDR3 is CASSVQGRNEQSF. Written as DNA, the CDR3 is TGTGCCAGCAGCGTTCAGGGAAGGAATGAGCAGTCCTTC.

The chain is built from TRBV29-1 and TRBJ2-7; 7 bases map to TRBD2. The CDR3 totals 12 residues. Germline V gene lookup returns CDR1 SQVTM and CDR2 ANQGSEA. V trimming: 7 bases; J trimming: 4 bases; junction bases outside the gene matches: 7. The CDR3 DNA sequence: TGCAGCGCCGCCGTGGGGGGGTACGAGCAGTACTTC. This translates into CSAAVGGYEQYF.

This clonotype was seen a few times. V usage is TRBV27 and J usage is TRBJ2-7; perhaps TRBD2 as D (6 bases). CDR1 MNHEY and CDR2 SMNVEV come from the germline V gene (reference sequence). This CDR3 is 13 amino acids long. Trimming removed 5 bases at V and 4 bases at J, with 12 bases between. CDR3 DNA sequence: TGTGCCAGCAGTCTGTCCCGGGGGTACGAGCAGTACGTC. This codes for CASSLSRGYEQYV.

J is TRBJ2-7 and V is TRBV14; D remains unclear. Trimming pared 4 bases from V and 0 bases from J, leaving 19 bases between. Germline values: CDR1 SGHDN, CDR2 FVKESK. This CDR3 region has 17 residues. The CDR3 protein is CASSPWTSSTSSYEQYF. Written as DNA, the CDR3 is TGTGCCAGCAGCCCCTGGACGTCCTCAACGAGCTCCTACGAGCAGTACTTC.

This clonotype was picked up a small number of times. The V and J genes are TRBV11-1 and TRBJ2-5, with a tentative D call TRBD2 (5 bases). With 5 bases removed from V and 2 bases from J, the gap between germline ends came to 9 bases. Germline V lookup: CDR1 SGHAT, CDR2 FQDESV (reference sequence). The CDR3 extends over 13 amino acids. CDR3 in DNA: TGTGCCAGCAGCAACGGGATGCAAGAGACCCAGTACTTC. Its protein is CASSNGMQETQYF.

The rearrangement uses TRBV5-1 and TRBJ2-3, with TRBD1 matching over 8 bases. The CDR3 extends over 14 amino acids. After removal of 4 bases from V and 4 bases from J, the junction contained 5 bases not matched to a gene. Germline V CDR1 and CDR2: SGHRS, YFSETQ. The chain's CDR3 is CASSTDRVSDTQYF. CDR3 in DNA: TGCGCCAGCAGCACGGACAGGGTTTCAGATACGCAGTATTTT.

There are a few counts of this clonotype. The J gene is TRBJ1-2, the V gene TRBV28; D gene uncertain. CDR3 size: 12 residues. Trimming shortened V by 8 bases and J by 3 bases, and 10 bases separated the two germline ends. Germline assignment: CDR1 MDHEN and CDR2 SYDVKM. The CDR3 protein is CASCHTDYGYTF. CDR3 coding DNA: TGTGCCAGCTGTCACACCGACTATGGCTACACCTTC.

This clonotype was found many times. The chain joins TRBV6-1 to TRBJ2-4; D call uncertain. This CDR3 contains 14 residues. The V and J ends lost 7 bases and 1 base respectively, with 11 bases between them. Germline V gene lookup returns CDR1 MNHNS and CDR2 SASEGT. CDR3 region: CASTAPGAKNIQYF. The DNA of the CDR3 is TGTGCCAGCACCGCGCCGGGCGCCAAAAACATTCAGTACTTC.

This clonotype was seen a few times. V gene TRBV15 combines with J gene TRBJ1-2; D remains unclear. Germline V gene sequence: CDR1 LNHNV, CDR2 YYDKDF (reference sequence). Trimming took 5 bases from V and 8 from J, leaving 9 bases between them. CDR3 length: 11 amino acids. CDR3 coding DNA: TGTGCCACCAGCCCCGGCCGGGGCTACACCTTC. Its protein product is CATSPGRGYTF.

This clonotype was picked up a small number of times. The chain is built from TRBV7-6 and TRBJ2-1, with 8 positions matching TRBD2. The junction had 8 bases not matched to a gene; V was cut back by 7 bases and J by 6 bases. The germline V gene has CDR1 SGHVS and CDR2 FNYEAQ. This CDR3 region has 14 residues. The CDR3 DNA is TGTGCCAGCACGGCCGGGACTAGTGGCAATGAGCAGTTCTTC. This gives the protein CASTAGTSGNEQFF.

This clonotype was seen more than once but under ten times. The chain couples TRBV6-1 to TRBJ2-1; possibly TRBD1 or TRBD2 for D (5 bases each). The CDR3 runs to 12 residues. Germline assignment: CDR1 MNHNS and CDR2 SASEGT. Trimming shortened V by 4 bases and J by 9 bases, and 10 bases separated the two germline ends. CDR3 DNA: TGTGCCAGCAGTGTGTGGGGACGTGAGCAGTTCTTC. Translated: CASSVWGREQFF.

In its sample, this clonotype was seen once. The rearrangement joins TRBV20-1 to TRBJ1-5; D might be TRBD1 (5 bases). This CDR3 comprises 14 residues. The germline V and J ends were trimmed by 4 bases and 2 bases, with 12 bases remaining between them. Germline V gene lookup returns CDR1 DFQATT and CDR2 SNEGSKA (reference sequence). The CDR3 spells CSAKAGGGNQPQHF. CDR3 nucleotide sequence: TGCAGTGCTAAGGCAGGAGGGGGCAATCAGCCCCAGCATTTT.

In this sample, this clonotype turned up a few times. This chain joins TRBV11-2 and TRBJ2-6; TRBD2 might be the D (6 bases). Germline CDR1 and CDR2: SGHAT and FQNNGV. The CDR3 totals 18 residues. Trimming shortened V by 4 bases and J by 0 bases, and 16 bases separated the two germline ends. For the CDR3, the DNA is TGTGCCAGCAGCTCACTTGGGGGGTCCTACTCTGGGGCCAACGTCCTGACTTTC. It translates to CASSSLGGSYSGANVLTF.

The chain joins TRBV5-1 to TRBJ1-1; a possible D gene is TRBD1 (6 bases). Germline-derived CDR1 and CDR2 are SGHRS and YFSETQ. The V gene lost 4 bases and the J gene lost 1 base, with 17 bases spanning the gap. The CDR3 extends over 16 amino acids. The CDR3 region has the DNA TGCGCCAGCAGCACCGGGACAATTCGAACGAACACTGAAGCTTTCTTT. Encoded protein: CASSTGTIRTNTEAFF. Looking up the rest from reference TRBV5-1 and TRBJ1-1 gives the full variable domain: KAGVTQTPRYLIKTRGQQVTLSCSPISGHRSVSWYQQTPGQGLQFLFEYFSETQRNKGNFPGRFSGRQFSNSRSEMNVSTLELGDSALYLCASSTGTIRTNTEAFFGQGTRLTVV.

This clonotype was detected many times. CDR3 amino acids: CASSIGRNEQFF. The CDR3 nucleotides are TGTGCCAGTAGTATCGGGCGGAATGAGCAGTTCTTC. This sequence joins TRBV19 and TRBJ2-1, with D hard to call. Germline V gives CDR1 LNHDA, CDR2 SQIVND (reference sequence). V shed 3 bases and J shed 7 bases, with 7 bases lying between them. This CDR3 is built from 12 residues.

This clonotype was counted a few times. The gene calls are TRBV28 and TRBJ2-2; TRBD1 aligns across 7 bases. J lost 2 bases, V lost 11 bases, and 11 bases had no gene match. The CDR3 covers 15 residues. Germline CDR1 MDHEN, CDR2 SYDVKM. The CDR3 sequence: CAVKAGDRNTGELFF. CDR3 coding DNA: TGTGCCGTTAAGGCTGGGGACAGAAACACCGGGGAGCTGTTTTTT.

This clonotype was observed a few times. This sequence joins TRBV27 and TRBJ2-3; 14 bases match TRBD2. The J segment lost 8 bases and the V segment lost 4 bases, leaving 5 bases of the junction unmatched. Looked up from germline, CDR1 is MNHEY and CDR2 is SMNVEV (reference sequence). The CDR3 has 15 amino acids. The CDR3 here is CASSSGLAGGGTQYF. DNA for the CDR3: TGTGCCAGCAGTTCCGGACTAGCGGGGGGAGGTACGCAGTATTTT.

This clonotype was observed a few times. The CDR3 nucleotides are TGCAGCGCCTCCGGGACAGGGAACTACAATGAGCAGTTCTTC. Amino acid sequence: CSASGTGNYNEQFF. The rearrangement uses TRBV29-1 and TRBJ2-1, with 9 positions matching TRBD1. CDR3 length: 14 amino acids. Germline V gene lookup returns CDR1 SQVTM and CDR2 ANQGSEA. The junction had 7 bases not matched to a gene; V was cut back by 7 bases and J by 3 bases.

This clonotype has at least ten counts. This sequence joins TRBV28 and TRBJ2-1; D tentatively reads TRBD1 or TRBD2 (5 bases each). The germline V gene encodes CDR1 MDHEN and CDR2 SYDVKM. The germline V and J ends were trimmed by 10 bases and 6 bases, with 22 bases remaining between them. The CDR3 has 15 amino acids. In DNA, the CDR3 is TGTGCCATCACCCCCACGGGGCTAAAGGTCAATGAGCAGTTCTTC. As protein: CAITPTGLKVNEQFF.

The gene calls are TRBV12-3 or TRBV12-4 and TRBJ2-1; 7 bases are shared with TRBD1. V was clipped by 5 bases and J by 3 bases; unmatched bases: 7. The CDR3 covers 15 residues. This CDR3 reads CASSPDRFYYNEQFF. CDR3 DNA sequence: TGTGCCAGCAGTCCGGACAGGTTTTACTACAATGAGCAGTTCTTC.